This T cell receptor beta chain derives from a study of identifying expanded T cells in peripheral blood. Germline CDR1 is SGHAT and CDR2 is FQNNGV. Trimming took 4 bases from V and 1 from J, leaving 5 bases between them. The CDR3 is made up of 14 amino acids. On this clone: Its antigen is not identified.

The study, taken as a whole, reports: Roughly two-week clone count variance significantly increased as total template count grew. Technical replicates showed around 1.3 changed clones; two weeks roughly 16; four weeks 19.

Healthy donors had no documented immune events, such as infections, while sampled. Using immunoSEQ multiplex PCR, the repertoire was profiled, and TCRdb retains in-frame clones only, with some absent. The sample holds tens of thousands of clones, 80% to 90% seen once. Material for sequencing was blood. The V and J genes are TRBV11-2 and TRBJ2-6, with no clear D. This clonotype was obtained from a person between 18 and 75 years old in good health. This CDR3 is CASSSLSGANVLTF. The CDR3 DNA reads as TGTGCCAGCAGCTCTTTATCTGGGGCCAACGTCCTGACTTTC.